Detailed here is one TCR beta chain. Its antigen is unidentified. CD45RO-negative, CCR7-selected cells formed the naive CD8 fraction, which excluded terminally differentiated effector memory CD45RA+ cells. Unmatched junction bases numbered 22, after V lost 5 bases and J lost 2 bases. CDR1 and CDR2 (germline): MNHEY, SMNVEV (reference sequence). The CDR3 is 22 residues long. The sample belongs to a study of shared clonotypes between healthy human individuals. Assay: immunoSEQ multiplex PCR; the TCRdb copy retains only in-frame clones and omits some. The sample has roughly 2,000,000 clones, approximately 94% seen once; the top ten hold 1.2%. Points from the study as a whole: Owing to a small donor count, the genetic and exposure-history diversity represented was limited.

What was sequenced was naive CD8+ T cells sorted from blood. The chain recombines TRBV27 with TRBJ2-1; 12 bases agree with TRBD2. This receptor was taken from a man aged 18 to 30 in good health. The CDR3 DNA is TGTGCCAGCAGTCCCCCGGGACGGCACGCGGGACTAGCGGGCCTTACCTACAATGAGCAGTTCTTC. This encodes CASSPPGRHAGLAGLTYNEQFF.